This is a list of T cell receptor beta chains from one sample in a study of control samples from healthy donors and cancer patients. The assay was immunoSEQ multiplex PCR, and TCRdb's table has in-frame clones only and misses some. This sample yields under 150,000 clones, of which roughly 89% are seen a single time; about 11% belongs to the top ten. The sequenced sample was blood. The receptor set was obtained from a young man in good health. Each CDR3 is given with its conserved first and last residue. D genes are given only for firm matches. Some rows mark clone size as missing; the rest say once, few, many or name a class of expanded clone.

>TRBV11-2|TRBD1|once|TRBJ1-3
CASSLGRGTGRGNTIYF
TGTGCCAGCAGCTTAGGCCGCGGGACAGGGCGCGGAAACACCATATATTTT
>TRBV6-1|.|few|TRBJ1-5
CASSEAPENQPQHF
TGTGCCAGCAGTGAAGCGCCCGAAAATCAGCCCCAGCATTTT
>TRBV5-1|.|.|TRBJ2-3
CASSLGLATDTQYF
TGCGCCAGCAGCTTGGGACTGGCCACAGATACGCAGTATTTT
>TRBV10-1|.|.|TRBJ2-7
CASTPGRGGEQYF
TGCGCCAGCACCCCTGGGCGGGGCGGCGAGCAGTACTTC
>TRBV11-2|TRBD1|.|TRBJ1-2
CASSLAQGAGGYGYTF
TGTGCCAGCAGCTTAGCGCAGGGGGCTGGTGGCTATGGCTACACCTTC
>TRBV5-1|.|.|TRBJ1-1
CASSEEPGLLNTEAFF
TGCGCCAGCAGCGAAGAGCCGGGACTATTGAACACTGAAGCTTTCTTT
>TRBV29-1|TRBD2|.|TRBJ2-7
CSFAGTSGPYEQYF
TGCAGCTTCGCCGGGACTAGCGGGCCCTACGAGCAGTACTTC
>TRBV9|TRBD1|.|TRBJ1-2
CASRGTTGGENYGYTF
TGTGCCAGCAGGGGGACAACAGGGGGCGAAAACTATGGCTACACCTTC
>TRBV21-1|.|once|TRBJ2-5
CASSPLRSRETQYF
TGTGCCAGCAGTCCCTTAAGGTCGCGGGAGACCCAGTACTTC
>TRBV10-3|.|.|TRBJ1-4
CAISELRGEKLFF
TGTGCCATCAGTGAACTAAGGGGTGAAAAACTGTTTTTT
>TRBV3-1/TRBV3-2|.|.|TRBJ1-2
CASSQEARTAYGYTF
TGTGCCAGCAGCCAAGAGGCCCGGACGGCATATGGCTACACCTTC
>TRBV5-4|TRBD2|.|TRBJ2-5
CASSLKRGQETQYF
TGTGCCAGCAGCTTGAAGCGGGGTCAAGAGACCCAGTACTTC
>TRBV28|TRBD1|.|TRBJ2-7
CASIPGTDRAYEQYF
TGTGCCAGCATCCCGGGCACAGACAGGGCCTACGAGCAGTACTTC
>TRBV11-2|.|.|TRBJ1-3
CASSPRGQASGNTIYF
TGTGCCAGCAGCCCCCGAGGACAAGCCTCTGGAAACACCATATATTTT
>TRBV12-5|TRBD2|.|TRBJ2-1
CASVLGEGDTDEQFF
TGTGCTAGTGTATTGGGGGAGGGTGATACGGATGAGCAGTTCTTC
>TRBV5-8|TRBD1|.|TRBJ1-1
CASSWDRGTEAFF
TGTGCCAGCAGCTGGGACAGGGGGACTGAAGCTTTCTTT
>TRBV28|.|.|TRBJ1-2
CASMRDYGYTF
TGTGCCAGCATGAGGGACTATGGCTACACCTTC
>TRBV19|TRBD2|.|TRBJ2-3
CASSKRTSGGSTDTQYF
TGTGCCAGTAGTAAACGGACTAGCGGGGGATCCACAGATACGCAGTATTTT
>TRBV5-4|TRBD2|once|TRBJ2-3
CASSAGAGPSTDTQYF
TGTGCCAGCAGCGCCGGAGCGGGGCCTAGCACAGATACGCAGTATTTT
>TRBV13|.|few|TRBJ1-6
CASSLGWGNSPLHF
TGTGCCAGCAGCTTAGGCTGGGGGAATTCACCCCTCCACTTT
>TRBV19|TRBD2|.|TRBJ2-3
CASSLAGGGTDTQYF
TGTGCCAGTAGCTTAGCGGGAGGTGGTACAGATACGCAGTATTTT
>TRBV2|TRBD2|.|TRBJ2-3
CASTIGAGSTDTQYF
TGTGCCAGCACCATTGGAGCGGGGAGCACAGATACGCAGTATTTT
>TRBV29-1|TRBD1|.|TRBJ1-1
CSVEGGTGRVTEAFF
TGCAGCGTTGAAGGGGGGACAGGTAGGGTCACTGAAGCTTTCTTT
>TRBV6-5|TRBD1|once|TRBJ1-6
CASIKGQAYNSPLHF
TGTGCCAGCATCAAGGGACAGGCTTATAATTCACCCCTCCACTTT
>TRBV24-1|.|.|TRBJ1-2
CATSDWERAYGYTF
TGTGCCACCAGTGATTGGGAACGGGCCTATGGCTACACCTTC
>TRBV5-4|.|.|TRBJ1-2
CASSLDRAGGYTF
TGTGCCAGCAGCTTGGACAGGGCCGGTGGCTACACCTTC
>TRBV11-2|TRBD2|once|TRBJ2-1
CASSLGLAGGPTYNEQFF
TGTGCCAGCAGCTTGGGACTAGCGGGAGGGCCTACCTACAATGAGCAGTTCTTC
>TRBV28|.|.|TRBJ1-1
CASSLEQSNTEAFF
TGTGCCAGCAGTTTAGAACAGTCGAACACTGAAGCTTTCTTT
>TRBV11-2|TRBD2|.|TRBJ2-7
CASSVGTTYEQYF
TGTGCCAGCAGCGTCGGGACTACGTACGAGCAGTACTTC
>TRBV7-3|.|.|TRBJ2-1
CASLPGDSRYNEQFF
TGTGCCAGCCTTCCTGGAGATAGTCGCTACAATGAGCAGTTCTTC
>TRBV10-3|.|.|TRBJ2-3
CAISDQGYTDTQYF
TGTGCCATCAGTGATCAGGGGTACACAGATACGCAGTATTTT
>TRBV5-1|.|.|TRBJ1-1
CASSLVRLGNTEAFF
TGCGCCAGCAGCTTAGTTAGGTTAGGGAACACTGAAGCTTTCTTT
>TRBV5-1|.|.|TRBJ1-1
CASSPSWPDTEAFF
TGCGCCAGCAGTCCTAGTTGGCCGGACACTGAAGCTTTCTTT
>TRBV5-1|.|.|TRBJ2-1
CASSLSWGEAYNEQFF
TGCGCCAGCAGCTTGTCTTGGGGGGAGGCTTACAATGAGCAGTTCTTC
>TRBV6-2/TRBV6-3|TRBD2|.|TRBJ2-1
CASSYQLSGSGPYNEQFF
TGTGCCAGCAGTTACCAATTAAGCGGGAGTGGGCCCTACAATGAGCAGTTCTTC
>TRBV6-5|TRBD1|.|TRBJ1-2
CASRRDRTGAYGYTF
TGTGCCAGCAGGAGGGACAGGACCGGTGCCTATGGCTACACCTTC
>TRBV2|TRBD1|once|TRBJ1-5
CASSRRTGELGQPQHF
TGTGCCAGCAGTAGAAGGACAGGGGAGTTGGGTCAGCCCCAGCATTTT
>TRBV9|.|.|TRBJ1-2
CASSVGTRGGYTF
TGTGCCAGCAGCGTAGGAACACGTGGAGGCTACACCTTC
>TRBV29-1|.|.|TRBJ2-3
CSARLPSPNTQYF
TGCAGCGCTAGGCTTCCGAGTCCCAATACGCAGTATTTT
>TRBV11-3|TRBD2|.|TRBJ2-1
CASSPRAGGIGNEQFF
TGTGCCAGCAGCCCTCGAGCGGGAGGTATTGGAAATGAGCAGTTCTTC
>TRBV3-1/TRBV3-2|.|.|TRBJ2-5
CASSTQPPGLLGETQYF
TGTGCCAGCAGCACTCAACCTCCGGGTCTCCTAGGGGAGACCCAGTACTTC
>TRBV15|.|.|TRBJ2-3
CATSRDRQGADTQYF
TGTGCCACCAGCAGAGATCGTCAGGGAGCAGATACGCAGTATTTT
>TRBV7-3|TRBD1|.|TRBJ2-3
CASSLMTGQGASSTDTQYF
TGTGCCAGCAGCTTAATGACGGGACAGGGGGCGTCCAGCACAGATACGCAGTATTTT
>TRBV3-1/TRBV3-2|TRBD2|.|TRBJ2-5
CASSYWTSGEETQYF
TGTGCCAGCAGTTACTGGACTAGCGGGGAAGAGACCCAGTACTTC
>TRBV6-5|.|.|TRBJ2-7
CASTREVYYEQYF
TGTGCCAGCACCAGGGAGGTTTACTACGAGCAGTACTTC
>TRBV25-1|.|once|TRBJ2-5
CASSDPSGVEETQYF
TGTGCCAGCAGTGATCCGTCTGGGGTTGAAGAGACCCAGTACTTC
>TRBV9|.|.|TRBJ2-2
CASSPDGRRNTGELFF
TGTGCCAGCAGCCCAGACGGAAGACGGAACACCGGGGAGCTGTTTTTT
>TRBV3-1/TRBV3-2|.|.|TRBJ2-2
CASRATAVNTGELFF
TGTGCCAGCAGAGCGACAGCTGTAAACACCGGGGAGCTGTTTTTT
>TRBV27|.|.|TRBJ2-1
CASKRLVFDEQFF
TGTGCCAGCAAACGACTAGTTTTCGATGAGCAGTTCTTC
>TRBV15|.|.|TRBJ2-5
CATSRARTETETQYF
TGTGCCACCAGCAGAGCCCGGACGGAGACAGAGACCCAGTACTTC
>TRBV15|.|.|TRBJ1-3
CATSTMVGGSGNTIYF
TGTGCCACCAGCACAATGGTAGGGGGCTCTGGAAACACCATATATTTT
>TRBV5-4|.|.|TRBJ2-3
CASSLGSWGLSDTQYF
TGTGCCAGCAGCTTAGGTTCTTGGGGTTTGTCCGATACGCAGTATTTT
>TRBV19|.|once|TRBJ1-2
CASSPDSRGHGYTF
TGTGCCAGTAGTCCCGACAGTCGTGGCCATGGCTACACCTTC
>TRBV5-8|.|.|TRBJ1-5
CASSSGGGTGPQHF
TGTGCCAGCAGCTCTGGCGGGGGAACCGGACCCCAGCATTTT
>TRBV7-7|.|.|TRBJ1-2
CASSWHRPYGYTF
TGTGCTAGCAGCTGGCACAGACCCTATGGCTACACCTTC
>TRBV11-2|TRBD2|.|TRBJ2-1
CASSLVSSGNEQFF
TGTGCCAGCAGCTTAGTTTCTAGCGGCAATGAGCAGTTCTTC
>TRBV7-9|.|.|TRBJ2-7
CASSPGFGRTEQYF
TGTGCCAGCAGCCCCGGATTTGGAAGGACAGAGCAGTACTTC
>TRBV7-9|.|.|TRBJ2-7
CASSPTRNEQYF
TGTGCCAGCAGCCCAACTAGAAACGAGCAGTACTTC
>TRBV28|.|.|TRBJ1-1
CASRGGGSNTEAFF
TGTGCCAGCAGAGGGGGGGGGTCGAACACTGAAGCTTTCTTT